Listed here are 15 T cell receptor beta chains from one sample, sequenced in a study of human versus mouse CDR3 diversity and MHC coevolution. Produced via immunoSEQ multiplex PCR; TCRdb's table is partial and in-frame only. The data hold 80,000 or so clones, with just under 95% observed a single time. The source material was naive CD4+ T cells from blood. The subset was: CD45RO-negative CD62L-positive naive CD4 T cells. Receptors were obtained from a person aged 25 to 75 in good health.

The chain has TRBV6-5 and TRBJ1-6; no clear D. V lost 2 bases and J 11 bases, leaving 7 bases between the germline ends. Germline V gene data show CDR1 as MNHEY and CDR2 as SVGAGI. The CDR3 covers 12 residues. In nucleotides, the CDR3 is TGTGCCAGCAGTTACCCGGGGACACCCCTCCACTTT. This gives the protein CASSYPGTPLHF.

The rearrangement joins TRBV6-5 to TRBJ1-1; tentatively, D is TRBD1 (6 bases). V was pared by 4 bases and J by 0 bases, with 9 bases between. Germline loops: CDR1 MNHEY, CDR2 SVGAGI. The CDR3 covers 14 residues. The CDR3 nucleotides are TGTGCCAGCAGTTTTAACAGGGTGAACACTGAAGCTTTCTTT. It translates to CASSFNRVNTEAFF.

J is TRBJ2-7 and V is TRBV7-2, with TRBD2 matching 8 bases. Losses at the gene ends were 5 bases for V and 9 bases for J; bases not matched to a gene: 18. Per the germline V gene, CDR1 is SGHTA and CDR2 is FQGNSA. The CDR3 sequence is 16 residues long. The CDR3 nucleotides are TGTGCCAGCAGCCCGGGGGGGGACACTAGTTCCTCTGGGCAGTACTTC. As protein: CASSPGGDTSSSGQYF.

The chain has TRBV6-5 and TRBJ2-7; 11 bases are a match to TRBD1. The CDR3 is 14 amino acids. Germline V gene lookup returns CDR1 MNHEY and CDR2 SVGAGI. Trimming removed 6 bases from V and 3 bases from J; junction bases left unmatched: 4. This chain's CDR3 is CASSRTGGGYEQYF. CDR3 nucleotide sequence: TGTGCCAGCAGCCGGACAGGGGGCGGCTACGAGCAGTACTTC.

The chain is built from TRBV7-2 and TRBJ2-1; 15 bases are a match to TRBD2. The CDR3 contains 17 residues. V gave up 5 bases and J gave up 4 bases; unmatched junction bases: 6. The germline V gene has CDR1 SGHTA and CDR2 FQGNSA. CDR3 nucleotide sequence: TGTGCCAGCAGCCAGGGACTAGCGGGGGGACAATACAATGAGCAGTTCTTC. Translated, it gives CASSQGLAGGQYNEQFF.

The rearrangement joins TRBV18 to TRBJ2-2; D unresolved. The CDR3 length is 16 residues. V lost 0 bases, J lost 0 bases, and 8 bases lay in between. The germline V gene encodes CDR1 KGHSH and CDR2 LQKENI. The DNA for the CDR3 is TGTGCCAGCTCACCACCGGGCACCTCGAACACCGGGGAGCTGTTTTTT. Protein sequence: CASSPPGTSNTGELFF.

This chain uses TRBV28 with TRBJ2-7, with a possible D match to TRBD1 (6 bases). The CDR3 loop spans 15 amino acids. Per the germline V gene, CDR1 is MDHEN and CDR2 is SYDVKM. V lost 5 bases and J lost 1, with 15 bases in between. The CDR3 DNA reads TGTGCCAGCAGTGTGACAGGTGGGTCGTCCTACGAGCAGTACTTC. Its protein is CASSVTGGSSYEQYF.

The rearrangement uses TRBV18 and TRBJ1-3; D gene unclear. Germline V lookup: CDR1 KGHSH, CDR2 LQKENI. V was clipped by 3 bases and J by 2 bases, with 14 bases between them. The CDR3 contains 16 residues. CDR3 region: CASSPGGEGTGNTIYF. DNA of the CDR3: TGTGCCAGCTCACCGGGAGGCGAAGGAACTGGAAACACCATATATTTT.

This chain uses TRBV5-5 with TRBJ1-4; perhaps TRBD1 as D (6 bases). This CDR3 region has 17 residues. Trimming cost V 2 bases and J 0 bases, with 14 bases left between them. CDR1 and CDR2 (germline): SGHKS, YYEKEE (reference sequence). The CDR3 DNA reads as TGTGCCAGCAGCTTCCACGCGCGGACAGCAACTAATGAAAAACTGTTTTTT. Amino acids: CASSFHARTATNEKLFF.

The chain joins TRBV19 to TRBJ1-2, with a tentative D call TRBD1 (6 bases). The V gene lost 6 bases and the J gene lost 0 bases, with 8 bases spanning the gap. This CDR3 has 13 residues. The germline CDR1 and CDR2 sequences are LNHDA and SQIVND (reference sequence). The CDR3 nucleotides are TGTGCCAGTAGGCCAGGGGCTAACTATGGCTACACCTTC. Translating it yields CASRPGANYGYTF.

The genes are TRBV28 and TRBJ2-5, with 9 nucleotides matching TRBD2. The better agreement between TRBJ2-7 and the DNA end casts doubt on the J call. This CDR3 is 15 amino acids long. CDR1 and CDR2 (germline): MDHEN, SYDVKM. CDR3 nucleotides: TGTGCCAGCAGTCCCCGGGGTAGCGGGAGAAGCGAGCAGTACTTC. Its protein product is CASSPRGSGRSEQYF.

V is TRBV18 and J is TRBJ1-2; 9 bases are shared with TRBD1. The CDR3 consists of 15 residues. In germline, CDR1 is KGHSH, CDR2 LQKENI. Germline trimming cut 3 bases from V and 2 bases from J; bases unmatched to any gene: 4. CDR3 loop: CASSPGTGSNYGYTF. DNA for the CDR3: TGTGCCAGCTCACCCGGGACAGGGTCGAACTATGGCTACACCTTC.

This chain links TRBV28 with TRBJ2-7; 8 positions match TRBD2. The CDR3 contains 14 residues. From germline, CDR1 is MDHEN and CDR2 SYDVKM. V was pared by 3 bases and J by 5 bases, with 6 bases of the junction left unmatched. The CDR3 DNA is TGTGCCAGCAGTTTGGCGGGAGGATCCAACGAGCAGTACTTC. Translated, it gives CASSLAGGSNEQYF.

Here the CDR3 reads CASSLWGQSYNEQFF. Written as DNA, the CDR3 is TGCGCCAGCAGCTTGTGGGGACAGTCCTACAATGAGCAGTTCTTC. This chain links TRBV5-1 with TRBJ2-1, with TRBD1 matching over 7 bases. V shed 1 base and J 1 base; nucleotides not matched to a gene: 2. CDR3 length: 15 residues. The germline V gene has CDR1 SGHRS and CDR2 YFSETQ.

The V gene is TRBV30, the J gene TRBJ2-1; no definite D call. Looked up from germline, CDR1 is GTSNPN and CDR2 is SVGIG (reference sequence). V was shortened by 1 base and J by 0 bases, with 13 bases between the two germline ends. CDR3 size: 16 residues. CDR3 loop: CAWSGQAPHSYNEQFF. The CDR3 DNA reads TGTGCCTGGAGTGGCCAAGCGCCCCACTCCTACAATGAGCAGTTCTTC.